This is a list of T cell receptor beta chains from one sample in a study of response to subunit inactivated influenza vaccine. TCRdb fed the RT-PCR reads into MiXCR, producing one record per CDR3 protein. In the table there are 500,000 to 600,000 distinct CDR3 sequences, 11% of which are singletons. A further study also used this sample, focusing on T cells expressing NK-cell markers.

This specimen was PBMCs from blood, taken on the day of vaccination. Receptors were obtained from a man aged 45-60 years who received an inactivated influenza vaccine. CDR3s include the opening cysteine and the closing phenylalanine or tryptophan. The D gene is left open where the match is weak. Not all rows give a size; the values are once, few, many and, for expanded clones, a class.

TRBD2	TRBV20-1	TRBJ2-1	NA	CSARGSSGLLLYNEQFF
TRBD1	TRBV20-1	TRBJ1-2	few	CSARRITGAGFDGYTF
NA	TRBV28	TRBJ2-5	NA	CASSPPLGAGEETQYF
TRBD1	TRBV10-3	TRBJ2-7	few	CATGESQGARLGQYF
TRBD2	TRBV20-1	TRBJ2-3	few	CSAIRGGADTQYF
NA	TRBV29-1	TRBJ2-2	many	CSAHKTGELFF
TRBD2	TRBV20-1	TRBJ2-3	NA	CSARVAGPGITDTQYF
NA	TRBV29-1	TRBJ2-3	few	CSVEGRAADTQYF
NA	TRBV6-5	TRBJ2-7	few	CASTYFSWDRAYEQYF
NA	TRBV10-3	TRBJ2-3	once	CAISVDVWESTDTQYF
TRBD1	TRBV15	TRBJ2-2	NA	CATSRDRGTGLELFF
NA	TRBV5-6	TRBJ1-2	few	CASSSRDLPNYGYTF
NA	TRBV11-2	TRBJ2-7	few	CASSSVRGVAYEQYF
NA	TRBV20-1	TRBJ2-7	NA	CSADFVSYEQYF
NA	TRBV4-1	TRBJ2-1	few	CASSQGQVRGNEQFF